The entry below gives a single T cell receptor beta chain sequence along with its context. The antigen remains undetermined. TCRdb keeps only in-frame clones here, not all; method: immunoSEQ multiplex PCR. The profile covers roughly 130,000 clones, with approximately 89% appearing a single time and roughly 10% taken by the ten largest. The CDR3 has 12 residues. V lost 11 bases and J lost 3, with 10 bases in between. Per the germline V gene, CDR1 is SEHNR and CDR2 is FQNEAQ (reference sequence). The data derive from a study of cytotoxic CD8 clonotypes in ibrutinib-treated CLL. Study-wide context: After treatment lasting a median approximately eleven months, range 6 to 36, response samples were collected. Samples had a mean of 255,043 productive templates and roughly 99,000 productive rearrangements. Study-wide points: At baseline, clonality was higher than in age-matched healthy donors and correlated with CD8+ counts. Baseline levels were approached again at progression, after clonality had risen at ibrutinib response.

Sequenced here: PBMCs, sampled after 12 months of ibrutinib treatment. This receptor was taken from a human donor with chronic lymphocytic leukemia. The chain carries TRBV7-9 and TRBJ1-4; D is undetermined. The CDR3 bases are TGTGCCGCAAACTCGGCTAATGAAAAACTGTTTTTT. This translates into CAANSANEKLFF.